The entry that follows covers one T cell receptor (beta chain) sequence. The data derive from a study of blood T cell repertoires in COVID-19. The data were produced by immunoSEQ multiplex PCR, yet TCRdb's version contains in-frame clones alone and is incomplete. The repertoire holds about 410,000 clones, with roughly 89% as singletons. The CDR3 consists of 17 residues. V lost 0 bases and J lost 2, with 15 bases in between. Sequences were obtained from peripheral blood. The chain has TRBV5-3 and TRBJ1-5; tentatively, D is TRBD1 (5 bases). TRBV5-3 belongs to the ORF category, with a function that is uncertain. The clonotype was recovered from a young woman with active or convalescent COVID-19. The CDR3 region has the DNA TGTGCCAGAAGCTTGGGGCGGGGGTTTGGGGGCAATCAGCCCCAGCATTTT. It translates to CARSLGRGFGGNQPQHF.